One and the same sample provided the 9 T cell receptor beta chains below, sequenced in a study of blood T cell repertoires in COVID-19. TCRdb's table, derived via immunoSEQ multiplex PCR, lists solely in-frame clones and lacks some. The sample yields some 200,000 clones, 80% to 85% seen once. Sequenced material: peripheral blood. All receptors derive from a woman in her 70s with COVID-19, enrolled during active disease.

V and J are TRBV20-1 and TRBJ1-2; TRBD1 matches 8 bases. Losses at the gene ends were 5 bases for V and 7 bases for J; bases not matched to a gene: 3. The CDR3 extends over 11 amino acids. The V gene's germline CDR1 is DFQATT and CDR2 SNEGSKA (reference sequence). Here the CDR3 DNA reads TGCAGTGCTCCTCAGGGGGCTGGCTACACCTTC. This encodes CSAPQGAGYTF.

The CDR3: CASSATGAPSGANVLTF. Here the CDR3 DNA reads TGTGCCAGCAGCGCGACAGGGGCCCCCTCTGGGGCCAACGTCCTGACTTTC. This chain connects TRBV9 to TRBJ2-6; TRBD1 matches 8 bases. In germline, CDR1 is SGDLS, CDR2 YYNGEE. This CDR3 is built from 17 residues. V trimming: 3 bases; J trimming: 0 bases; junction bases outside the gene matches: 5. Using reference TRBV9 and TRBJ2-6 for the parts outside the CDR3, the full variable domain is DSGVTQTPKHLITATGQRVTLRCSPRSGDLSVYWYQQSLDQGLQFLIQYYNGEERAKGNILERFSAQQFPDLHSELNLSSLELGDSALYFCASSATGAPSGANVLTFGAGSRLTVL.

The chain uses TRBV18 and TRBJ2-2, with D possibly matching TRBD1 (5 bases). Germline V gene lookup returns CDR1 KGHSH and CDR2 LQKENI. V was trimmed by 2 bases and J by 7 bases, leaving 14 bases between them. The CDR3 consists of 15 residues. The CDR3, as DNA: TGTGCCAGCTCACCATACCAGGGCGCTAACGGGGAGCTGTTTTTT. Translating it yields CASSPYQGANGELFF. Together with reference TRBV18 and TRBJ2-2, the CDR3 gives the full variable domain: NAGVMQNPRHLVRRRGQEARLRCSPMKGHSHVYWYRQLPEEGLKFMVYLQKENIIDESGMPKERFSAEFPKEGPSILRIQQVVRGDSAAYFCASSPYQGANGELFFGEGSRLTVL.

The chain uses TRBV27 and TRBJ2-7; the D gene is possibly TRBD2 (5 bases). Looked up from germline, CDR1 is MNHEY and CDR2 is SMNVEV (reference sequence). With 5 bases removed from V and 3 bases from J, the gap between germline ends came to 8 bases. This CDR3 region has 12 residues. CDR3 protein: CASSHRDYEQYF. The CDR3, as DNA: TGTGCCAGCAGTCACCGGGACTACGAGCAGTACTTC.

V usage is TRBV2 and J usage is TRBJ2-7; D is ambiguous. Germline CDR1 SNHLY, CDR2 FYNNEI. The length of the CDR3 is 13 residues. Trimming shortened V by 2 bases and J by 3 bases, and 8 bases separated the two germline ends. CDR3: CASSESRFYEQYV. The CDR3 DNA reads TGTGCCAGCAGTGAATCCAGGTTCTACGAGCAGTACGTC.

CDR3 residues: CASGTGKWGGELFF. CDR3 coding DNA: TGTGCTAGTGGGACAGGGAAATGGGGCGGGGAGCTGTTTTTT. This sequence joins TRBV12-5 and TRBJ2-2, with TRBD1 identical over 7 bases. The CDR3 spans 14 residues. J lost 7 bases, V lost 6 bases, and 8 bases had no gene match. Germline V CDR1 and CDR2: LGHNT, FRNRAP.

The chain carries TRBV5-5 and TRBJ2-5; D is perhaps TRBD1 (6 bases). The ends were cut back, 0 bases at V and 2 bases at J, with 11 bases in the middle. CDR3 length equals 15 residues. CDR1 is SGHKS, CDR2 YYEKEE, per germline (reference sequence). The CDR3 loop is CASSLARQGQETQYF. CDR3 nucleotides: TGTGCCAGCAGCTTGGCCAGGCAGGGGCAAGAGACCCAGTACTTC.

This sequence joins TRBV6-1 and TRBJ2-7; D is uncertain. The CDR3 is 15 amino acids. V lost 2 bases to trimming and J lost 0 bases, with 11 bases between them. Germline CDR1 MNHNS, CDR2 SASEGT. The chain's CDR3 is CASSEYSTSSYEQYF. CDR3 DNA sequence: TGTGCCAGCAGTGAATACAGTACGAGCTCCTACGAGCAGTACTTC.

This clone was observed a handful of times. This chain connects TRBV6-5 to TRBJ1-1, with no clear D. V was clipped by 4 bases and J by 1 base, with 10 bases between them. The CDR3 spans 14 residues. Per the germline V gene, CDR1 is MNHEY and CDR2 is SVGAGI. The CDR3 loop reads CASSSATGNTEAFF. CDR3 nucleotides: TGTGCCAGCAGTTCGGCGACGGGGAACACTGAAGCTTTCTTT.